This T cell receptor (beta chain) is from a study of beta chain features in type 1 diabetes. Whole-study findings and limits: There was a moderate but significant shortening of TCRB CDR3s in all four CD4+ subsets of Type 1 diabetes patients. It was not settled here whether HLA type affects TCRB rearrangement. A closer apparent resemblance between naive, central memory and Treg TCRB repertoires was seen in patients than in healthy donors.

Germline V gene data show CDR1 as SGHRS and CDR2 as YFSETQ. Trimming removed 0 bases from V and 10 bases from J; junction bases left unmatched: 8. The CDR3 totals 14 residues. This clone came up a few times. Its antigen is unknown. Reverse transcribing all isolated RNA meant expressed TCRB transcripts were sequenced. Produced via immunoSEQ multiplex PCR; TCRdb's table is partial and in-frame only. The data show about 160,000 clones, around 7.8% seen once. The receptor's source is a woman between 35 and 50 years old with type 1 diabetes. The chain recombines TRBV5-1 with TRBJ1-1; the match to TRBD1 covers 8 bases. Sequenced: central memory CD4+ T cells from blood. CDR3 in DNA: TGCGCCAGCAGCTTGGTCATTCAGGGGGCATTAGCTTTCTTT. Its protein is CASSLVIQGALAFF.